A single sample gave rise to the 11 T cell receptor beta chains below, sequenced in a study of blood T cell repertoires in COVID-19. Some clones are missing from TCRdb's copy, which holds only in-frame ones; the method was immunoSEQ multiplex PCR. The sample shows about 230,000 clones, around four fifths of them seen only once. The sample taken for sequencing was peripheral blood. The receptors come from a woman aged 70 to 79 with active or convalescent COVID-19.

J is TRBJ2-3 and V is TRBV5-4; TRBD2 might be the D (6 bases). The ends were cut back, 0 bases at V and 2 bases at J, with 13 bases in the middle. CDR1 is SGHNT and CDR2 is YYREEE in the germline V gene (reference sequence). The CDR3 extends over 16 amino acids. Here the CDR3 DNA reads TGTGCCAGCAGCTTGGATCGAGCGGGTTTCACAGATACGCAGTATTTT. This encodes CASSLDRAGFTDTQYF.

This clone has only a few counts. One base away lies a much larger clone, so this may be a sequencing read error. The chain has TRBV7-8 and TRBJ2-2; possible D gene TRBD1, 8 bases. Germline loops: CDR1 SGHVS, CDR2 FQNEAQ. The CDR3 spans 16 residues. With 5 bases removed from V and 3 bases from J, the gap between germline ends came to 16 bases. CDR3 region: CASSQTGGGDTGELFF. The DNA for the CDR3 is TGTGCCAGCAGCCAAACAGGGGGGGGCGACACCGGGGAGCTGTTTTTT.

This chain's CDR3 is CASSQLSDQPQHF. The CDR3 nucleotides are TGTGCCAGCAGCCAATTGTCGGATCAGCCCCAGCATTTT. V and J are TRBV16 and TRBJ1-5, with D uncertain. This CDR3 has 13 amino acids. The germline gives CDR1 KGHSY, CDR2 FQNENV. Trimming pared 1 base from V and 5 bases from J, leaving 6 bases between.

CDR3 nucleotides: TGTGCCAGCAGCCAAGAAGGGACTAGCGGGAGTCGGGAGCAGTTCTTC. As protein: CASSQEGTSGSREQFF. V is TRBV4-2 and J is TRBJ2-1, with TRBD2 matching 14 bases. This CDR3 region has 16 residues. Germline CDR1 and CDR2: LGHNA and YNFKEQ. The V gene end was trimmed by 0 bases and the J gene end by 10 bases; junction bases not matched to a gene: 5.

CDR3 coding DNA: TGCGCCAGCAGCTTGGGGGCGCGGGGGGGCTATGAGCAGTTCTTC. Translation gives CASSLGARGGYEQFF. V is TRBV5-1 and J is TRBJ2-1; 9 nucleotides match TRBD2. V lost 0 bases, J lost 8 bases, and 6 bases stayed unmatched. CDR1 SGHRS and CDR2 YFSETQ come from the germline V gene. CDR3 length: 15 residues.

J is TRBJ1-5 and V is TRBV19; 7 bases are shared with TRBD1. This CDR3 is 13 amino acids long. Germline assignment: CDR1 LNHDA and CDR2 SQIVND (reference sequence). With V trimmed by 6 bases and J by 4 bases, 3 bases remained unmatched. The CDR3 nucleotides are TGTGCCAGTAGGGAGGGGGCGAATCAGCCCCAGCATTTT. Translation: CASREGANQPQHF. Drawing the rest from reference TRBV19 and TRBJ1-5, the complete variable domain is DGGITQSPKYLFRKEGQNVTLSCEQNLNHDAMYWYRQDPGQGLRLIYYSQIVNDFQKGDIAEGYSVSREKKESFPLTVTSAQKNPTAFYLCASREGANQPQHFGDGTRLSIL.

A single count supports this clone. The V gene is TRBV2, the J gene TRBJ2-5, with D tentatively TRBD1 (7 bases). The CDR3 length is 13 residues. Germline CDR1 reads SNHLY; CDR2 reads FYNNEI. Trimming stripped 7 bases from V and 4 bases from J, with 13 bases between. The CDR3 protein is CASTWRGRETQYF. CDR3 nucleotides: TGTGCCAGCACTTGGAGGGGGCGAGAGACCCAGTACTTC.

The rearrangement links TRBV30 to TRBJ2-2; weak D call: TRBD1 (7 bases). Trimming took off 5 bases at V and 0 bases at J, with 10 bases between the two ends. Germline CDR1 GTSNPN, CDR2 SVGIG (reference sequence). The CDR3 is made up of 14 amino acids. The CDR3 here is CAWGGGANTGELFF. CDR3 in DNA: TGTGCCTGGGGAGGGGGCGCGAACACCGGGGAGCTGTTTTTT.

This chain links TRBV29-1 with TRBJ1-1, with 8 bases that match TRBD1. The CDR3 spans 10 residues. V was pared by 7 bases and J by 8 bases, with 3 bases of the junction left unmatched. CDR1 and CDR2 (germline): SQVTM, ANQGSEA. CDR3 residues: CSAGTGEAFF. The CDR3 DNA is TGCAGCGCGGGGACAGGAGAAGCTTTCTTT. Filled out from reference TRBV29-1 and TRBJ1-1, the complete variable domain reads SAVISQKPSRDICQRGTSLTIQCQVDSQVTMMFWYRQQPGQSLTLIATANQGSEATYESGFVIDKFPISRPNLTFSTLTVSNMSPEDSSIYLCSAGTGEAFFGQGTRLTVV.

The chain employs TRBV29-1 and TRBJ1-2; D uncertain. Looked up from germline, CDR1 is SQVTM and CDR2 is ANQGSEA. The V end was cut by 4 bases, the J end by 6 bases, with 6 bases between. CDR3 length: 10 residues. CDR3 residues: CSVGQDGYTF. The CDR3 DNA reads as TGCAGCGTTGGGCAGGATGGCTACACCTTC. Supplemented by reference TRBV29-1 and TRBJ1-2, the full variable domain reads SAVISQKPSRDICQRGTSLTIQCQVDSQVTMMFWYRQQPGQSLTLIATANQGSEATYESGFVIDKFPISRPNLTFSTLTVSNMSPEDSSIYLCSVGQDGYTFGSGTRLTVV.

The chain is built from TRBV20-1 and TRBJ2-7; D might be TRBD2 (6 bases). V dropped 3 bases and J dropped 4 bases, with 7 bases sitting between them. CDR1 and CDR2 from the germline V gene are DFQATT and SNEGSKA (reference sequence). This CDR3 region has 11 residues. The CDR3 spells CSASSGYEQYF. CDR3 sequence (DNA): TGCAGTGCTAGTAGCGGTTACGAGCAGTACTTC.